This T cell receptor (beta chain) was captured in a study of PD-L1 blockade in urothelial cancer. On the study more broadly: Anywhere from 0 to 3 prior chemotherapy regimens had been received by patients. Blood was subjected to analysis at 3 weeks (second dose) and 6 weeks following treatment start.

The time point was: peripheral blood 6 weeks after treatment start. Patients' cancers were locally advanced or metastatic urothelial carcinomas. CDR1 MNHNS and CDR2 SASEGT come from the germline V gene. CDR3 length: 14 amino acids. J was trimmed by 6 bases and V by 4 bases; bases with no gene match: 4. PCRs were each spiked with synthetic TCR analog templates. Using immunoSEQ multiplex PCR, the repertoire was profiled, and TCRdb retains in-frame clones only, with some absent. Of more than 90,000 clones in the sample, over 80% are singletons; the top ten hold around 8.1%. This sequence joins TRBV6-1 and TRBJ1-5; 9 bases match TRBD1. The specimen was PBMCs, collected around atezolizumab (anti-PD-L1) treatment. The TCR comes from a man aged 70-80 years with urothelial cancer. The CDR3 loop is CASSVGTGIQPQHF. CDR3 sequence (DNA): TGTGCCAGCAGTGTCGGGACAGGGATTCAGCCCCAGCATTTT.